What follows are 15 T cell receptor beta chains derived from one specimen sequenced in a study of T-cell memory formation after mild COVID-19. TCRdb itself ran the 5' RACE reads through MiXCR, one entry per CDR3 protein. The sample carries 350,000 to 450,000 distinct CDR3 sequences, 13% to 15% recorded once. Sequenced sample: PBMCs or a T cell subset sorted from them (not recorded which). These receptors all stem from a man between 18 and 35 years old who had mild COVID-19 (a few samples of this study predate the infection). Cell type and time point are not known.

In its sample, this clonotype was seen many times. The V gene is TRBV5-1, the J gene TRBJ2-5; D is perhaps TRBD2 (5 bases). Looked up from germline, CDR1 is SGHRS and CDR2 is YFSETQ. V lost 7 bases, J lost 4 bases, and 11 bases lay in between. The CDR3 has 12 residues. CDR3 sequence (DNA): TGCGCCAGCCGAGGAGGTGGAGAGACCCAGTACTTC. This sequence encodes CASRGGGETQYF.

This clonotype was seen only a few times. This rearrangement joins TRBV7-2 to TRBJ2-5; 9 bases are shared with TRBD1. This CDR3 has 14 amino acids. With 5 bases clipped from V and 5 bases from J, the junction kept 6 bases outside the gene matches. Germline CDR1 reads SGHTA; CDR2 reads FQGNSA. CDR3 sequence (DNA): TGTGCCAGCAGCATGACAGGGGGTTCGGAGACCCAGTACTTC. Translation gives CASSMTGGSETQYF.

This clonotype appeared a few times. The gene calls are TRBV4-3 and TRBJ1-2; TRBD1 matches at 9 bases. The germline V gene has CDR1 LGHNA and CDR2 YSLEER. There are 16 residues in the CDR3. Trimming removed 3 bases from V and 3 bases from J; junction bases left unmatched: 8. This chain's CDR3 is CASSQYPGQGHYGYTF. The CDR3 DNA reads TGCGCCAGCAGCCAGTACCCCGGACAGGGGCACTATGGCTACACCTTC.

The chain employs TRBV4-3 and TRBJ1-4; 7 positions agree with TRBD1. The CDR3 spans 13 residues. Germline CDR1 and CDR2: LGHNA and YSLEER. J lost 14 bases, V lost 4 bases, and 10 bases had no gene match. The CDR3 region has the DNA TGCGCCAGCAGCCGCGACAGGGAGGCCGTTCTGTTTTTT. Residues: CASSRDREAVLFF.

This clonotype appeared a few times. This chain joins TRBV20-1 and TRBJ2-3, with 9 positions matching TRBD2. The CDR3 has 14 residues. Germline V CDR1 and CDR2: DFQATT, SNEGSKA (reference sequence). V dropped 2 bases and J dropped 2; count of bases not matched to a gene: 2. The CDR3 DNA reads TGCAGTGCTAGACTAGCGGGAAACACAGATACGCAGTATTTT. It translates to CSARLAGNTDTQYF.

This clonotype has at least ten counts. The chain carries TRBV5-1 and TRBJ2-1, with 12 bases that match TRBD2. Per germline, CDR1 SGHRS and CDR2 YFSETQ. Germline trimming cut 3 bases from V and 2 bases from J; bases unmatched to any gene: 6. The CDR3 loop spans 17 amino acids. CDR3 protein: CASSSARTSGTYNEQFF. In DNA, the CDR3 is TGCGCCAGCAGCTCGGCCAGGACTAGCGGGACCTACAATGAGCAGTTCTTC.

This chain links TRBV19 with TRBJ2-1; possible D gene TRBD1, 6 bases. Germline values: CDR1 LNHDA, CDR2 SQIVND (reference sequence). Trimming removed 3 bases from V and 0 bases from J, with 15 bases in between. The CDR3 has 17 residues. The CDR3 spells CASSISSGESSYNEQFF. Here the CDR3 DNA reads TGTGCCAGTAGTATTTCATCAGGGGAAAGCTCCTACAATGAGCAGTTCTTC.

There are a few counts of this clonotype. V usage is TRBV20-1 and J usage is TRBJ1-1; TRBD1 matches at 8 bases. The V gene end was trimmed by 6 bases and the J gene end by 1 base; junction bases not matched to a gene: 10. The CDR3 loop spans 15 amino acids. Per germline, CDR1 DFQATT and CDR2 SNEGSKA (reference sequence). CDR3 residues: CSARGQGQANTEAFF. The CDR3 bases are TGCAGTGCCCGCGGACAGGGCCAGGCGAACACTGAAGCTTTCTTT.

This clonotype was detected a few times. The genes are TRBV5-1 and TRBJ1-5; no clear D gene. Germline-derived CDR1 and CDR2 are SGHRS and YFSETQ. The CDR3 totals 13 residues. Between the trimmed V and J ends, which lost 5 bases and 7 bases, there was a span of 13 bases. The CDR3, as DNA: TGCGCCAGCAGGATTAGGGCTGGGCAGCCCCAGCATTTT. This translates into CASRIRAGQPQHF.

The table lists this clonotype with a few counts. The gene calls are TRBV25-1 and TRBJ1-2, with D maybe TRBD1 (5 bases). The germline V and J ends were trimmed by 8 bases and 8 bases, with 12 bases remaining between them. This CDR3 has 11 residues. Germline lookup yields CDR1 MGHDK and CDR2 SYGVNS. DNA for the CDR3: TGTGCCAGCTGGCGGGGGGGAGGCTACACCTTC. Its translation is CASWRGGGYTF.

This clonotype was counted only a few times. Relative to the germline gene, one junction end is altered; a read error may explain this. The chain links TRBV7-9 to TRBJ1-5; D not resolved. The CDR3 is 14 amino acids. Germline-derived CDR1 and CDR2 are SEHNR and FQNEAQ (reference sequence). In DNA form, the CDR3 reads TGTGCCAGCAGCTCCGCGAGTAGCGATCAGCCCCAGCATTTT. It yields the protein CASSSASSDQPQHF.

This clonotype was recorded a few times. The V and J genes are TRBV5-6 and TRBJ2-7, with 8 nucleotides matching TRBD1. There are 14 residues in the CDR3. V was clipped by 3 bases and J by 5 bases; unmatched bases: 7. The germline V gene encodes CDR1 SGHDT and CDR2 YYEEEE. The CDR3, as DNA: TGTGCCAGCAGCTCTTACCTGACAGGGGACGAGCAGTACTTC. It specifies CASSSYLTGDEQYF.

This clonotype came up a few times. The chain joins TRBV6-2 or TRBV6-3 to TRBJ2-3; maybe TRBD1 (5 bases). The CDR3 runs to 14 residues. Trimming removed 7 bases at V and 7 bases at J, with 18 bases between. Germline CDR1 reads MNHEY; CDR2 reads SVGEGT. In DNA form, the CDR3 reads TGTGCCAGCACTACGACAGAACGGTTAAATACGCAGTATTTT. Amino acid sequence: CASTTTERLNTQYF.

CDR3 amino acids: CASVDGAKNIQYF. Here the CDR3 DNA reads TGTGCCAGCGTTGACGGAGCCAAAAACATTCAGTACTTC. V is TRBV28 and J is TRBJ2-4; no clear D gene. Germline CDR1 is MDHEN and CDR2 is SYDVKM. The CDR3 is 13 residues long. Deletions cut 8 bases from V and 0 bases from J, with 8 bases between.

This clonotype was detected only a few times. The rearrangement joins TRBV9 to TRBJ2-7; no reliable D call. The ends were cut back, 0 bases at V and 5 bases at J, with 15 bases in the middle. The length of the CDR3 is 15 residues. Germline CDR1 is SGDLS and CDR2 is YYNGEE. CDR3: CASSVGVPPAHEQYF. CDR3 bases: TGTGCCAGCAGCGTAGGAGTCCCTCCTGCCCACGAGCAGTACTTC.